This TCR beta chain derives from a study of cytomegalovirus exposure and HLA in healthy donors. Background on the study: Unique TCR beta sequences numbering about 100 million came from 150 million to 200 million T cells in an earlier analysis. Findings and caveats of the study: Analysis was performed later, and it showed HLA-associated TCR beta chains to be more clonally expanded than equally common others.

In regard to this clone: No antigen is known for it.

The CDR3 sequence is 14 residues long. Trimming left V 4 bases short and J 5 bases short, with 14 bases between. Germline V gene sequence: CDR1 PRHDT, CDR2 FYEKMQ (reference sequence). The PCR ran on 60 Vbeta and 13 Jbeta primers. The repertoire was sequenced with immunoSEQ multiplex PCR; TCRdb's copy has only in-frame clones and lacks some. Among some 120,000 clones listed, 70% to 85% were seen once. This receptor was identified in a woman between 18 and 30 years old in good health and CMV-seropositive. The sequenced material came from PBMCs. The chain employs TRBV13 and TRBJ2-5; maybe TRBD2 (6 bases). DNA of the CDR3: TGTGCCAGCAGCTCCCGACTAGAGGGGGAGACCCAGTACTTC. Amino acid sequence: CASSSRLEGETQYF.